This is a list of T cell receptor beta chains from one sample in a study of T cells in Graves' hyperthyroidism and ophthalmopathy. TCRdb re-called the multiplex PCR reads with MiXCR, one entry per CDR3 protein. The sample lists roughly 510,000 distinct CDR3 sequences, about 46% seen once, with about two fifths in the top ten. Sequencing used peripheral blood or thyroid tissue (not recorded which). Receptor source: an adult woman with Graves' disease, either hyperthyroidism or ophthalmopathy (not recorded which). CDR3s include the opening cysteine and the closing phenylalanine or tryptophan. D genes are given only for firm matches. Where a row states a size, it is once, few, many or the class of an expanded clone; other rows omit it.

>.|TRBV4-1|TRBJ1-2|.
CASSQLGPGQFYGYTF
TGCGCCAGCAGCCAATTGGGCCCGGGACAATTCTATGGCTACACCTTC
>.|TRBV2|TRBJ1-5|.
CASGDIGGISNQPQHF
TGTGCCAGCGGGGACATAGGGGGTATCAGCAATCAGCCCCAGCATTTT
>.|TRBV5-1|TRBJ2-7|TRBD1
CASSQRTGGDSEQYF
TGCGCCAGCAGCCAACGGACAGGGGGCGATTCCGAGCAGTACTTC
>many|TRBV29-1|TRBJ1-1|TRBD1
CSVDRGSEAFF
TGCAGCGTTGACAGGGGGTCTGAAGCTTTCTTT
>many|TRBV5-6|TRBJ1-1|.
CASSLSRVNTEAFF
TGTGCCAGCAGCTTAAGCAGGGTGAACACTGAAGCTTTCTTT
>.|TRBV12-3/TRBV12-4|TRBJ1-3|TRBD1
CASSRLPGGFGNTIYF
TGTGCCAGCAGTCGCCTCCCAGGGGGCTTTGGAAACACCATATATTTT
>few|TRBV7-9|TRBJ2-7|TRBD1
CASSQDGTGGYEQYF
TGCGCCAGCAGCCAAGATGGGACAGGGGGTTACGAGCAGTACTTC
>once|TRBV29-1|TRBJ2-7|TRBD2
CSVLGLAGGGTVYEQYF
TGCAGCGTCCTGGGACTAGCGGGAGGGGGAACAGTGTACGAGCAGTACTTC
>few|TRBV3-1|TRBJ1-2|.
CASSHAGGDGYTF
TGTGCCAGCAGCCACGCAGGAGGCGATGGCTACACCTTC
>few|TRBV7-9|TRBJ1-1|TRBD1
CASSTYRGGNEDTEAFF
TGTGCCAGCAGCACCTACAGGGGGGGAAACGAAGACACTGAAGCTTTCTTT
>many|TRBV25-1|TRBJ1-6|TRBD1
CASSGQGHSPLHF
TGTGCCAGCAGCGGACAGGGGCACTCACCCCTCCACTTT
>few|TRBV29-1|TRBJ1-2|.
CSVAGTLEGSYGYTF
TGCAGCGTTGCAGGGACCCTCGAGGGTAGCTATGGCTACACCTTC
>many|TRBV10-3|TRBJ2-2|TRBD2
CAISLPILAGNTGELFF
TGTGCCATCAGTCTCCCTATACTAGCGGGGAACACCGGGGAGCTGTTTTTT
>many|TRBV27|TRBJ1-6|.
CASRPRDKGSPLHF
TGTGCCAGCAGACCCCGGGACAAGGGTTCACCCCTCCACTTT
>once|TRBV25-1|TRBJ1-2|.
CASSDFVNEYGYTF
TGTGCCAGCAGTGATTTCGTCAATGAGTATGGCTACACCTTC
>.|TRBV6-1|TRBJ1-5|.
CASSGVYRAVQPQHF
TGTGCCAGCAGTGGGGTCTACAGGGCAGTACAGCCCCAGCATTTT
>.|TRBV19|TRBJ1-1|.
CASSNGLNTEAFF
TGTGCCAGTAGTAACGGACTGAACACTGAAGCTTTCTTT
>.|TRBV6-5|TRBJ2-7|.
CASGYSKGGREQYF
TGTGCCAGCGGTTACTCGAAGGGGGGGCGCGAGCAGTACTTC
>.|TRBV20-1|TRBJ1-5|.
CSAQDTNQPQHF
TGCAGTGCTCAAGACACCAATCAGCCCCAGCATTTT
>.|TRBV25-1|TRBJ1-1|.
CASGNRATEAFF
TGTGCCAGCGGTAACAGGGCCACTGAAGCTTTCTTT
>.|TRBV6-2/TRBV6-3|TRBJ1-1|TRBD1
CASSYGTGALNTEAFF
TGTGCCAGCAGTTACGGGACAGGGGCCTTGAACACTGAAGCTTTCTTT
>.|TRBV10-3|TRBJ1-4|TRBD1
CAISTGGMDEKLFF
TGTGCCATCAGTACAGGGGGCATGGATGAAAAACTGTTTTTT
>.|TRBV7-6|TRBJ2-7|TRBD2
CASSLSPSGNEQYF
TGTGCCAGCAGCTTGAGCCCTAGCGGGAACGAGCAGTACTTC
>.|TRBV7-2|TRBJ2-7|.
CASSSRTLGSYEQYF
TGTGCCAGCAGCTCACGGACCCTGGGCTCCTACGAGCAGTACTTC
>.|TRBV20-1|TRBJ2-5|.
CSARDLRETQYF
TGCAGTGCTAGAGATCTTAGGGAGACCCAGTACTTC
>few|TRBV28|TRBJ1-2|.
CASSGGSGYTF
TGTGCCAGCAGTGGGGGCTCCGGCTACACCTTC
>.|TRBV5-4|TRBJ1-1|.
CASSLDQGLTEAFF
TGTGCCAGCAGCTTGGACCAGGGACTCACTGAAGCTTTCTTT
>many|TRBV4-1|TRBJ1-2|TRBD1
CASSHDRVGYTF
TGCGCCAGCAGCCATGACAGGGTTGGCTACACCTTC
>many|TRBV20-1|TRBJ1-5|.
CSARLLLGGGNQPQHF
TGCAGTGCTAGACTTCTGTTAGGGGGGGGTAATCAGCCCCAGCATTTT
>.|TRBV29-1|TRBJ2-5|TRBD2
CSVEGRFGRIQETQYF
TGCAGCGTTGAAGGTCGGTTCGGGAGGATACAAGAGACCCAGTACTTC
>few|TRBV6-5|TRBJ1-5|TRBD1
CASSSGQGARQPQHF
TGTGCCAGCAGTTCAGGACAGGGGGCAAGACAGCCCCAGCATTTT
>many|TRBV25-1|TRBJ1-2|.
CASKGPMDSYGYTF
TGTGCCAGCAAAGGACCAATGGACAGCTATGGCTACACCTTC
>many|TRBV29-1|TRBJ2-7|TRBD1
CSVERASRTGSYEQYF
TGCAGCGTTGAAAGGGCGTCGCGGACAGGGTCCTACGAGCAGTACTTC
>.|TRBV2|TRBJ1-4|.
CASSEASPGREKLFF
TGTGCCAGCAGTGAAGCGTCACCTGGCCGGGAAAAACTGTTTTTT
>once|TRBV27|TRBJ1-5|.
CASSLGGSINQPQHF
TGTGCCAGCAGTTTAGGGGGCTCCATCAATCAGCCCCAGCATTTT
>once|TRBV10-3|TRBJ1-5|TRBD1
CAISEGQGHQPQHF
TGTGCCATCAGTGAGGGACAGGGGCATCAGCCCCAGCATTTT
>.|TRBV7-3|TRBJ1-1|.
CASSLGAACLALAVDEAFF
TGTGCCAGCAGCTTAGGAGCCGCGTGCCTGGCCCTCGCGGTCGATGAAGCTTTCTTT
>many|TRBV20-1|TRBJ2-7|.
CSAGQGGPLDYEQYF
TGCAGTGCTGGCCAAGGAGGGCCCCTTGACTACGAGCAGTACTTC
>.|TRBV29-1|TRBJ2-7|.
CSVRGGSSYEQYF
TGCAGCGTCCGCGGGGGCTCCTCCTACGAGCAGTACTTC
>many|TRBV7-2|TRBJ2-1|TRBD2
CASSLGTSGGNEQFF
TGTGCCAGCAGCCTCGGGACTAGCGGGGGTAATGAGCAGTTCTTC